This TCR beta chain was sequenced for a study of PD-L1 blockade in urothelial cancer. Background on the study: About 90% of the roughly 30 patients comprised males who had bladder-origin urothelial cancer. Previous chemotherapy exposure amounted to 0 to 3 regimens for patients. General observations from the study: Where pretreatment blood TCR clonality fell below the median, better survival was predicted.

Using immunoSEQ multiplex PCR, the repertoire was profiled, and TCRdb retains in-frame clones only, with some absent. The sample records roughly 120,000 clones, approximately 90% being singletons. The CDR3 runs to 11 residues. Germline lookup yields CDR1 LNHDA and CDR2 SQIVND (reference sequence). V lost 4 bases to trimming and J lost 5 bases, with 2 bases between them. The time point here: peripheral blood 6 weeks after treatment start. All patients carried locally advanced or metastatic urothelial carcinoma. A note on this clone: The antigen remains unidentified.

The sample here was PBMCs, taken around atezolizumab (anti-PD-L1) treatment. The sequence came from a man aged 55-75 years with urothelial cancer. The chain has TRBV19 and TRBJ2-2; no reliable D call. CDR3 DNA sequence: TGTGCCAGTAGTACTACCGGGGAGCTGTTTTTT. Translation: CASSTTGELFF.